This TCR beta chain was sequenced in a study of OX40 agonist ivuxolimab in advanced cancers. TCRdb's copy holds only in-frame clones and misses some; the assay was immunoSEQ multiplex PCR. The sample comprises tens of thousands of clones, around nine tenths of which are singletons, and 0.65% to 0.85% rests with the top ten. The specimen was CD4+ or CD8+ T cells sorted from blood, collected in a trial of the OX40 agonist ivuxolimab. This TCR was recovered from an adult with an advanced solid tumor such as melanoma, head and neck, liver or kidney cancer.

The CDR3 region has the DNA TGTGCCAGCAGCTTGGCCAAGGACACACCATACGAGCAGTACTTC. Its translation is CASSLAKDTPYEQYF. This chain uses TRBV5-8 with TRBJ2-7, with D perhaps matching TRBD1 (5 bases). Per germline, CDR1 SGHTS and CDR2 YDEGEE. This CDR3 contains 15 residues. V lost 0 bases and J lost 4, with 14 bases in between.